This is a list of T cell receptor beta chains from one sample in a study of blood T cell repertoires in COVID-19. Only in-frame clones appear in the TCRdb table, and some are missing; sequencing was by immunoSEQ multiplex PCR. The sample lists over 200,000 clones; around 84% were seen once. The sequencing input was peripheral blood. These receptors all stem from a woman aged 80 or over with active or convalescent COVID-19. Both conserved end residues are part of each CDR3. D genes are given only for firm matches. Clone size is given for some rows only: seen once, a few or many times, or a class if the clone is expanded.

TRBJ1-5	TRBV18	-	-	TGTGCCAGCTCACAGAACCCGGACAGCTCTTACCAGCCCCAGCATTTT	CASSQNPDSSYQPQHF
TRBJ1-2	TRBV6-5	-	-	TGTGCCAGCAGTCCGAGCGGGGGCAATGGCTACACCTTC	CASSPSGGNGYTF
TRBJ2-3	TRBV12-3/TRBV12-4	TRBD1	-	TGTGCCAGCAGTCGACAGGGGGCGGGTACGCAGTATTTT	CASSRQGAGTQYF
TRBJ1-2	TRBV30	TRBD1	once	TGTGCCTGGGGCATTGGAACCGAGACGGGACAGGGGATGGGAGCTAACTATGGCTACACCTTC	CAWGIGTETGQGMGANYGYTF
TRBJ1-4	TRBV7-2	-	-	TGTGCCAGCAGCTTAGGGACAGCCTATGAAAAACTGTTTTTT	CASSLGTAYEKLFF
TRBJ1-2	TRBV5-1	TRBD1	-	TGCGCCAGCAGCTTAGGGGGACAGGGTCTTGGCTACACCTTC	CASSLGGQGLGYTF
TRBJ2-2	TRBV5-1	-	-	TGCGCCAGCAGCTCCTTTGCCAAACAATCCGGGGAGCTGTTTTTT	CASSSFAKQSGELFF
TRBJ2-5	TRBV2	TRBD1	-	TGTGCCAGCAGGGAGACAGGGGGCTTCGGAGAGACCCAGTACTTC	CASRETGGFGETQYF
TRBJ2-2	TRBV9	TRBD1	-	TGTGCCAGCACCCTCGGGACAGGGGGGAACACCGGGGAGCTGTTTTTT	CASTLGTGGNTGELFF
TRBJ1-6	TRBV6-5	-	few	TGTGCCAGCAGTTGGGGAGAGGGACCCCTCCACTTT	CASSWGEGPLHF
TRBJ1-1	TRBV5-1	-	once	TGCGCCAGCAGCCAGTACCAGGACACTGAAGCTTTCTTT	CASSQYQDTEAFF
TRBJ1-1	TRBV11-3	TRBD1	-	TGTGCCAGCAGGTTTCGTCCCGGGACAGGGGCCGACACTGAAGCTTTCTTT	CASRFRPGTGADTEAFF
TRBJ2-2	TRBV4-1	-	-	TGCGCCAGCAGCTACGAGTCCGGGGAGCTGTTTTTT	CASSYESGELFF
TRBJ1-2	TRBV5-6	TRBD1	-	TGTGCCAGCAGCTTGGTGGGACAGGGAGGTTGGTCCTACACCTTC	CASSLVGQGGWSYTF
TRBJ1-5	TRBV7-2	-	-	TGTGCCAGCAGCTTGTCCTCCCATCAGCCCCAGCATTTT	CASSLSSHQPQHF
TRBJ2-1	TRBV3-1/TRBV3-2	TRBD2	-	TGTGCCAGCAGCGTACGGACTAGTCGGGGGGTTTACAATGAGCAGTTCTTC	CASSVRTSRGVYNEQFF
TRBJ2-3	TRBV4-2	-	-	TGTGCCAGCAGCCAAGCGTTAGCAGTGACCACAGATACGCAGTATTTT	CASSQALAVTTDTQYF
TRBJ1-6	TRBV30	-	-	TGTGCCTGGAGTAAATCCCAGGGTTCCTATAATTCACCCCTCCACTTT	CAWSKSQGSYNSPLHF
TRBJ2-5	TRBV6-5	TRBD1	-	TGTGCCGTACCGCCTAGGACAGGGGGCCAGGAGACCCAGTACTTC	CAVPPRTGGQETQYF
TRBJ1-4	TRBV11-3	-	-	TGTGCCAGCAGCTCGGGACATTCTAATGAAAAACTGTTTTTT	CASSSGHSNEKLFF
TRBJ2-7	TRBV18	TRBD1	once	TGTGCCAGCTCACCCTCGGGACAGCTTTCCTACGAGCAGTACTTC	CASSPSGQLSYEQYF
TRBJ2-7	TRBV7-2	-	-	TGTGCCAGCAGCTTACAGCGGAGCTCCTACGAGCAGTACTTC	CASSLQRSSYEQYF
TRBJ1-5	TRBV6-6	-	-	TGTGCCAGCAGTCCCTTCAATCAGCCCCAGCATTTT	CASSPFNQPQHF
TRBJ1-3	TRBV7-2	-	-	TGTGCCAGCAGCTTCGGGGGAAACTCTGGAAACACCATATATTTT	CASSFGGNSGNTIYF
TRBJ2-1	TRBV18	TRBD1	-	TGTGCCAGCTCTCGAGGGACAGGGGGCTACAATGAGCAGTTCTTC	CASSRGTGGYNEQFF
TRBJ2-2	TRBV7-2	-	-	TGTGCCAGCAGCACCCGACAGAACACCGGGGAGCTGTTTTTT	CASSTRQNTGELFF
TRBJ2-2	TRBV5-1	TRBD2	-	TGCGCCAGCAGCTTGCAAGCCTGGGGGAGGGCCGGCGGGGAGCTGTTTTTT	CASSLQAWGRAGGELFF
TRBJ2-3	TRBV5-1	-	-	TGCGCCAGCAGCAGCCTAGCCCTTAGCCTCACAGATACGCAGTATTTT	CASSSLALSLTDTQYF
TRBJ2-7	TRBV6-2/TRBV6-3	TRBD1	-	TGTGCCAGCAGTTACCGCCAGACAGGGGAGTCCTACGAGCAGTACTTC	CASSYRQTGESYEQYF
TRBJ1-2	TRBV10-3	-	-	TGTGCCATCAGTGATTCAGGGAACTATGGCTACACCTTC	CAISDSGNYGYTF
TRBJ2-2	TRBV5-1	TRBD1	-	TGCGCCAGCAGCTTATCAGGGACAGCGAACACCGGGGAGCTGTTTTTT	CASSLSGTANTGELFF
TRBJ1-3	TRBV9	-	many	TGTGCCAGCAGCGTTGGGGGCTCCTCTGGAAACACCATATATTTT	CASSVGGSSGNTIYF
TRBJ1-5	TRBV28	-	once	TGTGCCAGCAGTCTAAGAGATCAGCCCCAGCATTTT	CASSLRDQPQHF
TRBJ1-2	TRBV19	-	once	TGTGCCAGTAGTTTATCGACAGTTTCGACCTTC	CASSLSTVSTF
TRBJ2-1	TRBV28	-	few	TGTGCCAGCAGTTTACCCTCTTTGGGGAGCGACAATGAGCAGTTCTTC	CASSLPSLGSDNEQFF
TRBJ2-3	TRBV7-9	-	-	TGTGCCAGCCCCCCGGGCGGGTCCTACCCATCCACAGATACGCAGTATTTT	CASPPGGSYPSTDTQYF
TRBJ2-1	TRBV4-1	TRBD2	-	TGCGCCAGCAGCCGGCTAGCGGGAGGGCCCAGTGAGCAGTTCTTC	CASSRLAGGPSEQFF
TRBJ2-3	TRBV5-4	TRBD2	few	TGTGCCAGCAGCTTGGGACTAGCGGCCACAGATACGCAGTATTTT	CASSLGLAATDTQYF
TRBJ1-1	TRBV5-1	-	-	TGCGCCAGCAGCTTGGCGGCCAGGTCACGCACTGAAGCTTTCTTT	CASSLAARSRTEAFF
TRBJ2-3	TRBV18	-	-	TGTGCCAGCTCACCGGCCGCTGGGGGGACAGATACGCAGTATTTT	CASSPAAGGTDTQYF
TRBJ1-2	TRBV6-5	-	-	TGTGCCAGCAGTTACCCAGGATCAGATCGCTACACCTTC	CASSYPGSDRYTF